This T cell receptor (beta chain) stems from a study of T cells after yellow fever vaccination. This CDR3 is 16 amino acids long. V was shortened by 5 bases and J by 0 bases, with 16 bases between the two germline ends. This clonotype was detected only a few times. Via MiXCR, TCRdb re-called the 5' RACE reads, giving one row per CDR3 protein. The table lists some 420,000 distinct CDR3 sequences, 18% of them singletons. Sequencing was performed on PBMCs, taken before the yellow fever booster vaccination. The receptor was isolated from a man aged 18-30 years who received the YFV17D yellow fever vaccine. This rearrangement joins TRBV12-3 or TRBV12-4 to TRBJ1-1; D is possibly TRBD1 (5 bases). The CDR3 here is CASSPRTGTLNTEAFF. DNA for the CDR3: TGTGCCAGCAGTCCTAGGACGGGGACCTTGAACACTGAAGCTTTCTTT.